This is a list of T cell receptor beta chains from one sample in a study of vaccination effects on CD4 cells after COVID-19. Measured with immunoSEQ multiplex PCR; TCRdb has only the in-frame clones, and not every one. The table has around 79,000 clones, about 79% seen once. Antigens of these TCRs are unknown. The sequences come from CD4+ T cells from PBMCs cultured with SARS-CoV-2 spike peptides, collected before COVID-19 vaccination. Receptor source: a human donor who received a COVID-19 vaccine. Each CDR3 is given with its conserved first and last residue. Part of the rows lack a size; the others show once, few, many or a class for expanded clones.

J | V | size | CDR3
TRBJ2-3 | TRBV7-9 | NA | CASSLGAGTDTQYF
TRBJ2-1 | TRBV18 | NA | CASSPGTGPRNEQFF
TRBJ2-1 | TRBV3-1/TRBV3-2 | NA | CASSQGARTGVNEQFF
TRBJ2-2 | TRBV7-8 | NA | CASRSPGQGAGGELFF
TRBJ2-3 | TRBV6-5 | NA | CATFTDTQYF
TRBJ1-3 | TRBV4-1 | NA | CASSLEPRAFGNTIYF
TRBJ1-2 | TRBV9 | NA | CASSVGGTGGLGTF
TRBJ2-2 | TRBV10-1 | NA | CASRALATAGELFF
TRBJ2-1 | TRBV6-4 | NA | CVKGRGCRYNEQFF
TRBJ1-3 | TRBV30 | NA | CAWSVGAFSGNTIYF
TRBJ1-5 | TRBV12-5 | few | CASGPGQGSQPQHF
TRBJ2-3 | TRBV7-3 | few | CASSPLSSTDTQYF
TRBJ2-5 | TRBV24-1 | NA | CATSDPTSGGLSETQYF
TRBJ2-5 | TRBV4-1 | NA | CASSRLLAGEVTQYF
TRBJ2-5 | TRBV12-5 | NA | CASVAGVQETQYF